This T cell receptor beta chain was retrieved from a study of blood T cell repertoires in COVID-19. Method: immunoSEQ multiplex PCR; TCRdb's copy keeps in-frame clones and lacks some. The sample comprises about 290,000 clones, about 85% of which are singletons, and around 4.2% rests with the top ten. This clone was detected only a few times. V gave up 4 bases and J gave up 1 base, with 11 bases separating them. The CDR3 runs 15 residues. The germline gives CDR1 LNHDA, CDR2 SQIVND (reference sequence). J is TRBJ1-5 and V is TRBV19; tentative D call: TRBD1 (6 bases). Sequenced: peripheral blood. This sequence originates from a woman aged 45-59 years with active or convalescent COVID-19. CDR3 DNA: TGTGCCAGTAGTAGAAGGGGGAACAGCAATCAGCCCCAGCATTTT. Translation gives CASSRRGNSNQPQHF. The full variable domain, rest sourced from reference TRBV19 and TRBJ1-5, is DGGITQSPKYLFRKEGQNVTLSCEQNLNHDAMYWYRQDPGQGLRLIYYSQIVNDFQKGDIAEGYSVSREKKESFPLTVTSAQKNPTAFYLCASSRRGNSNQPQHFGDGTRLSIL.